This T cell receptor beta chain was found in a study of shared clonotypes between healthy human individuals. CD8 cells classed as naive were CD45RO-negative and positively selected for CCR7, excluding terminally differentiated effector memory CD45RA+ cells. The table came from immunoSEQ multiplex PCR; TCRdb's copy has only in-frame clones and leaves some out. Of approximately 2,000,000 clones listed, over 85% were seen once; the top ten hold under 2%. Findings and limits, study-wide: For naive CD4 cells, roughly 5.5% of clonotypes were shared across a few donors.

Concerning this clone itself: Its antigen remains unknown.

The CDR3 has 16 residues. Germline-derived CDR1 and CDR2 are SGHDT and YYEEEE. V lost 0 bases to trimming and J lost 1 base; unmatched junction nucleotides: 7. The chain joins TRBV5-6 to TRBJ2-7; TRBD2 agrees at 7 bases. The clonotype was recovered from a man younger than 35 in good health. Some clones in this sample may be carry-over from other donors' samples. The sequenced material came from naive CD8+ T cells from PBMCs. The CDR3 bases are TGTGCCAGCAGCTTGGCCCGGGGAGGGAAGTCCTACGAGCAGTACTTC. Translated, it gives CASSLARGGKSYEQYF.